This entry is about one T cell receptor beta chain. This CDR3 comprises 13 residues. Germline CDR1 reads MNHNY; CDR2 reads SVGAGI (reference sequence). V was pared by 6 bases and J by 3 bases, with 3 bases of the junction left unmatched. The sample originates from a study of cytomegalovirus exposure and HLA in healthy donors. The PCR ran on 60 Vbeta and 13 Jbeta primers. Here immunoSEQ multiplex PCR was the method, and the copy in TCRdb shows in-frame clones only, minus some. The sample holds roughly 82,000 clones. The chain has TRBV6-6 and TRBJ2-5, with TRBD1 matching 8 bases. The material sequenced was PBMCs. This receptor was identified in a woman aged 55 to 70 in good health and CMV-seronegative. CDR3 sequence reads: CASRTGAEETQYF. CDR3 bases: TGTGCCAGCAGGACAGGGGCTGAAGAGACCCAGTACTTC.